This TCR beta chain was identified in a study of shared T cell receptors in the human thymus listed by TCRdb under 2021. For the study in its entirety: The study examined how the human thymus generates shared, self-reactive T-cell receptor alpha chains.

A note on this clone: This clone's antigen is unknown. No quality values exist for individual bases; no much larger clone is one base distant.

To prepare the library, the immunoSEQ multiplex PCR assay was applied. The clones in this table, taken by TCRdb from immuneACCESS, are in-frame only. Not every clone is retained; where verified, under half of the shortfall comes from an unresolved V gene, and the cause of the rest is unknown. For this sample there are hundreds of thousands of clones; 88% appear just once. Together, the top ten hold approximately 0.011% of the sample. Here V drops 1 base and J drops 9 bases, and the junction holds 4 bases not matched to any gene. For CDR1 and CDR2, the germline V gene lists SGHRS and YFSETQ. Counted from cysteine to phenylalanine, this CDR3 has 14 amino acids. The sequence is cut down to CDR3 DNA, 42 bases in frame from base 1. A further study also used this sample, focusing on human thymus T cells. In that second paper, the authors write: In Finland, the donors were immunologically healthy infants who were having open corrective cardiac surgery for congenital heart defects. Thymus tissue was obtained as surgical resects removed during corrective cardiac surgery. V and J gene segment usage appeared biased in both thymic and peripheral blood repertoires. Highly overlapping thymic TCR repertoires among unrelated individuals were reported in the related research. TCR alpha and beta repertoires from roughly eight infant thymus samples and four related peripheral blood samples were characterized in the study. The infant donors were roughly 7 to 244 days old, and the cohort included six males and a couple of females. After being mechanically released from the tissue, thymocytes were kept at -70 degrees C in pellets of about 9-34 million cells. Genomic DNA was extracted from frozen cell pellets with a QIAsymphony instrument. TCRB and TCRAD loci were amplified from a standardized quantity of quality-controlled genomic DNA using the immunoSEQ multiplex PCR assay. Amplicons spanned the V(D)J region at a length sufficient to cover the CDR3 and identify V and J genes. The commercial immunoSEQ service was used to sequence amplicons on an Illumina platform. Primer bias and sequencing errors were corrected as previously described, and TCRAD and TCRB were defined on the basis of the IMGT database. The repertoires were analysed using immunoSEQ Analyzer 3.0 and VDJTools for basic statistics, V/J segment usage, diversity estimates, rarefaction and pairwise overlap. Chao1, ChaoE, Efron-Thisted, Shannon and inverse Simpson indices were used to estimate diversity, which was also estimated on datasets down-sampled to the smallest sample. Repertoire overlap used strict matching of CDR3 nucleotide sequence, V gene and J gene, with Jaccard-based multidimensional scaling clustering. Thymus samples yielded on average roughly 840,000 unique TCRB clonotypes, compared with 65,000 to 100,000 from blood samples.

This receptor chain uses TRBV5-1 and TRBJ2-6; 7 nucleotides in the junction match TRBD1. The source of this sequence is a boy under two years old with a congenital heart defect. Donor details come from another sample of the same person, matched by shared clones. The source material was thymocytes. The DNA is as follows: TGCGCCAGCAGCTTGACAGGGGTCGGCAACGTCCTGACTTTC. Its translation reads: CASSLTGVGNVLTF.